These 25 T cell receptor beta chains share one sample of origin, sequenced in a study of OX40 agonist ivuxolimab in advanced cancers. The data were produced by immunoSEQ multiplex PCR, yet TCRdb's version contains in-frame clones alone and is incomplete. The data contain 90,000 to 95,000 clones, around 87% of them singletons. The input for sequencing was CD4+ or CD8+ T cells sorted from blood, taken in a trial of the OX40 agonist ivuxolimab. Every receptor here comes from an adult with an advanced solid tumor such as melanoma, head and neck, liver or kidney cancer.

The chain recombines TRBV5-1 with TRBJ1-5; TRBD1 matches at 7 bases. This CDR3 comprises 15 residues. Trimming at V came to 0 bases and at J to 2 bases, leaving 2 bases not matched to a gene. Germline CDR1 reads SGHRS; CDR2 reads YFSETQ. CDR3 DNA sequence: TGCGCCAGCAGCTTGGGGGACAGTGGCAATCAGCCCCAGCATTTT. Encoded protein: CASSLGDSGNQPQHF.

The V and J genes are TRBV27 and TRBJ2-3, with 12 bases identical to TRBD2. The CDR3 totals 16 residues. From germline, CDR1 is MNHEY and CDR2 SMNVEV (reference sequence). With V trimmed by 6 bases and J by 4 bases, 8 bases remained unmatched. DNA for the CDR3: TGTGCCAGCAGCCTACTAGCGGGAGGCTTGGCAGATACGCAGTATTTT. As protein: CASSLLAGGLADTQYF.

V usage is TRBV27 and J usage is TRBJ2-5; 7 nucleotides align to TRBD1. V lost 5 bases and J lost 7; bases outside the gene matches: 10. The length of the CDR3 is 14 residues. Germline loops: CDR1 MNHEY, CDR2 SMNVEV (reference sequence). The CDR3 DNA follows: TGTGCCAGCAGTCCCTGGACAGGTTTGGCGACCCAGTACTTC. This gives the protein CASSPWTGLATQYF.

A remark on this clone: Relative to the germline gene, one junction end is altered; a read error may explain this. In the same sample, other DNA sequences code for this CDR3. The CDR3, as DNA: TGTGCCAGCTCACCAGCGGACAGGGGACGTCAGCCTCAGCATTTT. Amino acids: CASSPADRGRQPQHF. The chain has TRBV18 and TRBJ1-5; 9 nucleotides align to TRBD1. Germline CDR1 KGHSH, CDR2 LQKENI. The CDR3 is 15 residues long. Full variable domain (outside the CDR3, taken from reference TRBV18 and TRBJ1-5): NAGVMQNPRHLVRRRGQEARLRCSPMKGHSHVYWYRQLPEEGLKFMVYLQKENIIDESGMPKERFSAEFPKEGPSILRIQQVVRGDSAAYFCASSPADRGRQPQHFGDGTRLSIL.

The genes are TRBV7-3 and TRBJ1-3; the D is unclear. CDR1 SGHTA and CDR2 FQGTGA come from the germline V gene. V was clipped by 5 bases and J by 1 base, with 6 bases between them. This CDR3 region has 13 residues. In DNA form, the CDR3 reads TGTGCCAGCAGCGTTACATCTGGAAACACCATATATTTT. Its protein is CASSVTSGNTIYF.

V is TRBV18 and J is TRBJ2-1, with 9 bases aligning to TRBD2. Germline V lookup: CDR1 KGHSH, CDR2 LQKENI. The CDR3 spans 15 residues. After removal of 2 bases from V and 5 bases from J, the junction contained 4 bases not matched to a gene. The CDR3 bases are TGTGCCAGCTCACCAGCGGGAGGGCCCGACAATGAGCAGTTCTTC. Residues: CASSPAGGPDNEQFF. The full variable domain, its missing parts supplied by reference TRBV18 and TRBJ2-1, is NAGVMQNPRHLVRRRGQEARLRCSPMKGHSHVYWYRQLPEEGLKFMVYLQKENIIDESGMPKERFSAEFPKEGPSILRIQQVVRGDSAAYFCASSPAGGPDNEQFFGPGTRLTVL.

V usage is TRBV2 and J usage is TRBJ2-7; TRBD1 matches 7 bases. Trimming cost V 6 bases and J 6 bases; bases outside gene matches: 11. In germline, CDR1 is SNHLY, CDR2 FYNNEI. This CDR3 spans 14 amino acids. The CDR3 is CASSPGQSLPEQYF. The CDR3 DNA follows: TGTGCCAGCAGCCCGGGACAGAGTTTACCCGAGCAGTACTTC.

The chain has TRBV28 and TRBJ2-1; 10 nucleotides align to TRBD2. The germline gives CDR1 MDHEN, CDR2 SYDVKM. The CDR3 covers 15 residues. Germline trimming cut 5 bases from V and 3 bases from J; bases unmatched to any gene: 4. The CDR3, as DNA: TGTGCCAGCAGTGAGACTAGCGGGCACTACAATGAGCAGTTCTTC. It codes for CASSETSGHYNEQFF.

The V gene is TRBV5-1, the J gene TRBJ2-1; tentatively, D is TRBD2 (6 bases). Trimming pared 0 bases from V and 6 bases from J, leaving 16 bases between. The CDR3 loop spans 16 amino acids. Germline assignment: CDR1 SGHRS and CDR2 YFSETQ. CDR3 residues: CASSLGPGPAGNEQFF. In DNA form, the CDR3 reads TGCGCCAGCAGCTTGGGCCCGGGACCAGCGGGCAATGAGCAGTTCTTC.

V and J are TRBV7-2 and TRBJ2-4; the D is unclear. CDR3 length: 16 amino acids. CDR1 is SGHTA, CDR2 FQGNSA, per germline. V was clipped by 0 bases and J by 0 bases, with 9 bases between them. In DNA, the CDR3 is TGTGCCAGCAGCTTAGCGCGCCAGCTAGCCAAAAACATTCAGTACTTC. Translated, it gives CASSLARQLAKNIQYF. Combining the CDR3 with reference TRBV7-2 and TRBJ2-4 gives the whole variable domain GAGVSQSPSNKVTEKGKDVELRCDPISGHTALYWYRQSLGQGLEFLIYFQGNSAPDKSGLPSDRFSAERTGGSVSTLTIQRTQQEDSAVYLCASSLARQLAKNIQYFGAGTRLSVL.

This chain uses TRBV6-5 with TRBJ2-3; D remains ambiguous. CDR3 size: 11 residues. The germline CDR1 and CDR2 sequences are MNHEY and SVGAGI. Trimming removed 0 bases at V and 8 bases at J, with 3 bases between. CDR3 nucleotide sequence: TGTGCCAGCAGTTACTCGGGTACGCAGTATTTT. Amino acids: CASSYSGTQYF.

The chain uses TRBV12-2 and TRBJ1-1; TRBD1, as called in the table, went unchecked against the DNA. TRBV12-2 is marked as a pseudogene. The CDR3 has 11 residues. Here the CDR3 reads CASRRCREAFF. The CDR3 DNA follows: TGTGCAAGTCGCCGTTGCAGGGAAGCTTTCTTT.

There are a few counts of this clone. This rearrangement joins TRBV5-1 to TRBJ1-3; D gene uncertain. Between the trimmed V and J ends, which lost 1 base and 0 bases, there was a span of 8 bases. The CDR3 covers 15 residues. Per the germline V gene, CDR1 is SGHRS and CDR2 is YFSETQ. In DNA form, the CDR3 reads TGCGCCAGCAGCTTGTCGTTAAGCTCTGGAAACACCATATATTTT. Encoded protein: CASSLSLSSGNTIYF.

This clone has only one observation. V usage is TRBV6-6 and J usage is TRBJ1-4, with TRBD1 matching 7 bases. The germline CDR1 and CDR2 sequences are MNHNY and SVGAGI (reference sequence). This CDR3 contains 14 residues. V was pared by 2 bases and J by 7 bases, with 4 bases of the junction left unmatched. CDR3 region: CASSYEGAREKLFF. In DNA, the CDR3 is TGTGCCAGCAGTTACGAGGGGGCTCGTGAAAAACTGTTTTTT.

The chain links TRBV28 to TRBJ1-4; D remains ambiguous. Between the trimmed V and J ends, which lost 6 bases and 8 bases, there was a span of 19 bases. Germline CDR1 reads MDHEN; CDR2 reads SYDVKM. The CDR3 covers 15 residues. CDR3 in DNA: TGTGCCAGCAGCCCTCTGGCTGTGATATGGGAAAAACTGTTTTTT. Encoded protein: CASSPLAVIWEKLFF.

The gene calls are TRBV7-3 and TRBJ1-2, with 10 bases that match TRBD1. Germline V gives CDR1 SGHTA, CDR2 FQGTGA. This CDR3 spans 15 amino acids. After removal of 5 bases from V and 3 bases from J, the junction contained 6 bases not matched to a gene. The CDR3 DNA is TGTGCCAGCAGCCCGACAGGGGGCGCAGACTATGGCTACACCTTC. It encodes CASSPTGGADYGYTF.

V gene TRBV21-1 combines with J gene TRBJ2-7; the table's D call, TRBD1, has no DNA check behind it. TRBV21-1 is a recognized pseudogene. The CDR3 length is 12 residues. CDR3 in DNA: TGTGCCAGCAGCACCAGGGGGAGCGAGCAGTACGTC. Its translation: CASSTRGSEQYV.

V gene TRBV5-6 combines with J gene TRBJ2-7; D gene ambiguous. V was shortened by 0 bases and J by 3 bases, with 10 bases between the two germline ends. The CDR3 is 14 amino acids. The germline V gene encodes CDR1 SGHDT and CDR2 YYEEEE. CDR3 in DNA: TGTGCCAGCAGCTTGGTCGGTACGGACTACGAGCAGTACTTC. Its protein product is CASSLVGTDYEQYF.

This sequence joins TRBV2 and TRBJ1-4, with D possibly TRBD1 on 6 matching bases. Germline CDR1 reads SNHLY; CDR2 reads FYNNEI. This CDR3 region has 13 residues. V was pared by 7 bases and J by 3 bases, with 9 bases between. The CDR3: CASNGGSNEKLFF. CDR3 nucleotide sequence: TGTGCCAGCAACGGGGGCTCTAATGAAAAACTGTTTTTT.

The chain links TRBV9 to TRBJ1-2, with TRBD1 matching over 10 bases. Germline V gene sequence: CDR1 SGDLS, CDR2 YYNGEE. This CDR3 has 16 residues. Unmatched junction bases numbered 7, after V lost 0 bases and J lost 5 bases. CDR3 bases: TGTGCCAGCAGCGTAGGGGACAGGGGAGCAGATTATGGCTACACCTTC. Its protein is CASSVGDRGADYGYTF. Filled out from reference TRBV9 and TRBJ1-2, the complete variable domain reads DSGVTQTPKHLITATGQRVTLRCSPRSGDLSVYWYQQSLDQGLQFLIQYYNGEERAKGNILERFSAQQFPDLHSELNLSSLELGDSALYFCASSVGDRGADYGYTFGSGTRLTVV.

The chain has TRBV19 and TRBJ2-1; 13 bases match TRBD2. This CDR3 region has 15 residues. V dropped 5 bases and J dropped 7; count of bases not matched to a gene: 5. In germline, CDR1 is LNHDA, CDR2 SQIVND (reference sequence). DNA of the CDR3: TGTGCCAGTAGTCCGGGACTAGCGGGAACAAATGAGCAGTTCTTC. Its translation: CASSPGLAGTNEQFF.

This clone is judged medium-sized (0.01 to 0.1%). This same CDR3 is encoded by further DNA sequences in the sample. The chain is built from TRBV2 and TRBJ1-4; tentative D call: TRBD1 (6 bases). Germline assignment: CDR1 SNHLY and CDR2 FYNNEI. CDR3 size: 14 residues. Trimming removed 4 bases at V and 5 bases at J, with 11 bases between. The CDR3 reads CASSVGQGNEKLFF. As DNA, the CDR3 is TGTGCCAGCAGTGTGGGGCAGGGGAATGAAAAACTGTTTTTT. Full variable domain (outside the CDR3, taken from reference TRBV2 and TRBJ1-4): EPEVTQTPSHQVTQMGQEVILRCVPISNHLYFYWYRQILGQKVEFLVSFYNNEISEKSEIFDDQFSVERPDGSNFTLKIRSTKLEDSAMYFCASSVGQGNEKLFFGSGTQLSVL.

The rearrangement joins TRBV7-9 to TRBJ1-4; D is perhaps TRBD1 (6 bases). The CDR3 is 15 amino acids. In germline, CDR1 is SEHNR, CDR2 FQNEAQ (reference sequence). Trimming shortened V by 5 bases and J by 5 bases, and 15 bases separated the two germline ends. The CDR3 region is CASSTSGQPNEKLFF. CDR3 in DNA: TGTGCCAGCAGCACTAGTGGACAGCCCAATGAAAAACTGTTTTTT.

This sequence joins TRBV7-7 and TRBJ1-1; D uncertain. Trimming removed 5 bases at V and 4 bases at J, with 11 bases between. Germline loops: CDR1 SSHAT, CDR2 FNYEAQ (reference sequence). The CDR3 is made up of 13 amino acids. DNA of the CDR3: TGTGCCAGCAGCCAGAGATATGCCACTGAAGCTTTCTTT. Its protein is CASSQRYATEAFF.

V and J are TRBV5-4 and TRBJ2-7; D possibly matches TRBD1 or TRBD2 (5 bases each). V was trimmed by 5 bases and J by 5 bases, leaving 20 bases between them. This CDR3 region has 15 residues. Germline loops: CDR1 SGHNT, CDR2 YYREEE (reference sequence). The CDR3 bases are TGTGCCAGCAGTCCTAAGTGGGGGAGTGTCCACGAGCAGTACTTC. The encoded protein is CASSPKWGSVHEQYF.